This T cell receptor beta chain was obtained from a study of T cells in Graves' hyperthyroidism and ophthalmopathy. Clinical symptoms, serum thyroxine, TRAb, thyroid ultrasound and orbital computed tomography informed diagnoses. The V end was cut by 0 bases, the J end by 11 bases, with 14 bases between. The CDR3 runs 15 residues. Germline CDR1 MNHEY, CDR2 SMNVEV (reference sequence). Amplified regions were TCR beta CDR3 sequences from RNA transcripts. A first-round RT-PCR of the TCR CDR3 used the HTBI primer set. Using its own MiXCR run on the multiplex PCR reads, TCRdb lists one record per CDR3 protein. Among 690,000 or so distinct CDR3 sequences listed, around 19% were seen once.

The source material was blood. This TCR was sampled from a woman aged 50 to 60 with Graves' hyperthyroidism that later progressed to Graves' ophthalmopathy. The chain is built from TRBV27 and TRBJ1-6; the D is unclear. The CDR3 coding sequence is TGTGCCAGCAGTTTATCTCCGGAGGGAAATCCACCCCTCCACTTT. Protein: CASSLSPEGNPPLHF.